This TCR beta chain was found in a study of vaccination and CD4 T cells after COVID-19. Study details: Stimulation of cells relied on overlapping spike peptides derived from SARS-CoV-2, HCoV-NL63, HCoV-OC43 and HCoV-229E.

With the Oncomine TCR Beta short-read assay, DNA from cultured CD4+ T cells was sequenced. TCRdb redid the calling of the PCR reads with MiXCR, one entry per CDR3 protein. The sample contains roughly 20,000 distinct CDR3 sequences, approximately 46% of which appear only once. Concerning this clonotype itself: Its antigen is unknown.

The treatment was: roughly ten-day PBMC culture with coronavirus spike peptide pools or control peptides (ViraFEST assay). ViraFEST relied on peptide pools to expand antigen-specific T cells; the TCRs were sequenced afterward. Negative selection separated CD4+ T cells from roughly ten-day cultures. The CDR3 runs 15 residues. Unmatched junction bases numbered 7, after V lost 4 bases and J lost 7 bases. Looked up from germline, CDR1 is LNHNV and CDR2 is YYDKDF (reference sequence). Study-wide points: The appearance of a median about 86% of reactive clones in convalescent patients occurred only post-vaccination.

The sequences come from CD4+ T cells from blood, cultured in vitro, collected before SARS-CoV-2 vaccination. The source is a human donor who had recovered from COVID-19. V is TRBV15 and J is TRBJ1-5; TRBD1 matches 10 bases. In DNA, the CDR3 is TGTGCCACCAGCATTAATGGACAGGGGGACCAGCCCCAGCATTTT. It is translated as CATSINGQGDQPQHF.